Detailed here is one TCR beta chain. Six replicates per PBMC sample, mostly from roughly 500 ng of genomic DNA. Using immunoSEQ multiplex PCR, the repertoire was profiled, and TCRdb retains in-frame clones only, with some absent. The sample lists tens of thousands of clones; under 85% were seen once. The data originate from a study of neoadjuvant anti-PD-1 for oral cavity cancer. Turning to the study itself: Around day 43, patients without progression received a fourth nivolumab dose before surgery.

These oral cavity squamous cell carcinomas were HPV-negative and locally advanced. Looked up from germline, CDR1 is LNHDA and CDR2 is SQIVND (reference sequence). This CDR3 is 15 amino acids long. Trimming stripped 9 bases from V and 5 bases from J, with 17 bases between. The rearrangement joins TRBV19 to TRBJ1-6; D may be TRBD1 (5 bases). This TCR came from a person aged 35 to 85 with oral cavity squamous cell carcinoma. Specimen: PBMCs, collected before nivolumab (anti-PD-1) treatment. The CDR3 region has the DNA TGTGCCAGCAGTCTAGACCCAGGGAATAATTCACCCCTCCACTTT. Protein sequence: CASSLDPGNNSPLHF.